What follows are 5 T cell receptor beta chains derived from one specimen sequenced in a study of blood T cell repertoires in COVID-19. Assay used: immunoSEQ multiplex PCR; TCRdb lists only in-frame clones, some missing. This table has hundreds of thousands of clones, about 80% appearing once. Sequencing input: peripheral blood. These receptors came from a woman of 80 years or more with acute or convalescent COVID-19.

This clone was recorded only once. The V call is TRBV11-2, the J call TRBJ2-1; D is unresolved. There are 12 residues in the CDR3. V lost 6 bases to trimming and J lost 9 bases, with 12 bases between them. CDR1 SGHAT and CDR2 FQNNGV come from the germline V gene. CDR3 nucleotide sequence: TGTGCCAGCAGTCAAGGTAGAGGTGAGCAGTTCTTC. As protein: CASSQGRGEQFF. Supplemented by reference TRBV11-2 and TRBJ2-1, the full variable domain reads EAGVAQSPRYKIIEKRQSVAFWCNPISGHATLYWYQQILGQGPKLLIQFQNNGVVDDSQLPKDRFSAERLKGVDSTLKIQPAKLEDSAVYLCASSQGRGEQFFGPGTRLTVL.

The chain links TRBV20-1 to TRBJ2-4; no definite D call. Germline V lookup: CDR1 DFQATT, CDR2 SNEGSKA (reference sequence). Trimming removed 6 bases from V and 0 bases from J, with 12 bases in between. The CDR3 is 14 residues long. The DNA of the CDR3 is TGCAGTGCGAGTGGGCCGGGAGCCAAAAACATTCAGTACTTC. Encoded protein: CSASGPGAKNIQYF.

The chain carries TRBV6-5 and TRBJ2-2; weak D call: TRBD1 (6 bases). The CDR3 has 15 residues. Between the trimmed V and J ends, which lost 6 bases and 2 bases, there was a span of 13 bases. In germline, CDR1 is MNHEY, CDR2 SVGAGI. The CDR3 DNA follows: TGTGCCAGCAGGAGAGGGGGAGAAAACACCGGGGAGCTGTTTTTT. Its translation: CASRRGGENTGELFF.

The genes are TRBV5-1 and TRBJ2-6, with D possibly matching TRBD2 (5 bases). Trimming removed 0 bases from V and 0 bases from J, with 16 bases in between. The length of the CDR3 is 19 residues. Per the germline V gene, CDR1 is SGHRS and CDR2 is YFSETQ. This chain's CDR3 is CASSLEALGLPSGANVLTF. As DNA, the CDR3 is TGCGCCAGCAGCTTGGAGGCGTTAGGACTTCCCTCTGGGGCCAACGTCCTGACTTTC.

This chain uses TRBV2 with TRBJ1-2; weak D call: TRBD1 (6 bases). V lost 6 bases and J 6 bases, leaving 20 bases between the germline ends. The length of the CDR3 is 15 residues. Germline CDR1 reads SNHLY; CDR2 reads FYNNEI. The CDR3 nucleotides read TGTGCCAGCAGGATACAGGGTGTTCGCAGGAATGGCTACACCTTC. The encoded protein is CASRIQGVRRNGYTF. Supplemented by reference TRBV2 and TRBJ1-2, the full variable domain reads EPEVTQTPSHQVTQMGQEVILRCVPISNHLYFYWYRQILGQKVEFLVSFYNNEISEKSEIFDDQFSVERPDGSNFTLKIRSTKLEDSAMYFCASRIQGVRRNGYTFGSGTRLTVV.